The rows below give T cell receptor beta chains drawn from one sample of a study of T cells in Graves' hyperthyroidism and ophthalmopathy. Using its own MiXCR run on the multiplex PCR reads, TCRdb lists one record per CDR3 protein. Among a few hundred thousand distinct CDR3 sequences listed, about 43% were seen once. Sequenced input: peripheral blood or thyroid tissue (not recorded which). The receptor set was obtained from a woman aged 18-35 years with Graves' hyperthyroidism. Both conserved end residues are part of each CDR3. D genes are given only for firm matches. Size tells how often a clone was seen (once, few, many) or the class of an expanded clone, and some rows leave it out.

v_call,j_call,clone_size,d_call,cdr3_nt,cdr3_aa
TRBV20-1,TRBJ2-7,many,.,TGCAGTGCACTTATCTCCTACGAGCGGTACTTC,CSALISYERYF
TRBV29-1,TRBJ2-7,once,TRBD1,TGCAGCGCCGCGGGACAGGGGACCTACGAGCAGTACTTC,CSAAGQGTYEQYF
TRBV7-8,TRBJ2-7,.,TRBD2,TGTACCAGCAGAGCAGCGGGAGCCCCTTCCTACGAGCAGTACTTC,CTSRAAGAPSYEQYF
TRBV7-3,TRBJ2-7,once,.,TGTGCCAGCAGCTTAGAAGTCAATGAGCAGTACTTC,CASSLEVNEQYF
TRBV6-1,TRBJ1-2,few,TRBD1,TGTGCCAGCAGTTCCCGGACAGGGGCTAACTATGGCTACACCTTC,CASSSRTGANYGYTF
TRBV12-3/TRBV12-4,TRBJ2-7,many,.,TGTGCCAGCAGTTTAGGCCCTATACAGGGACCTATCTACGAGCAGTACTTC,CASSLGPIQGPIYEQYF
TRBV2,TRBJ1-6,once,.,TGTGCCAGCAGTGAATCCAGCATCCAAATTGCCCTCCACTTT,CASSESSIQIALHF
TRBV29-1,TRBJ2-5,.,.,TGCAGCAGTACCGTACAGCTCCGGGACGCACTCGGGGAGACCCAGTACTTC,CSSTVQLRDALGETQYF
TRBV29-1,TRBJ2-1,few,TRBD2,TGCAGCGTTAGACTAGCGATCTACAATGAGCAGTTCTTC,CSVRLAIYNEQFF
TRBV4-3,TRBJ2-5,many,.,TGCGCCAGCAGCCAGACCCTCGGTGGGGTGGAGACCCAGTACTTC,CASSQTLGGVETQYF
TRBV20-1,TRBJ1-2,.,TRBD1,TGCAGTGCTAGCTGGGACAGCTACTATGGCTACACCTTC,CSASWDSYYGYTF
TRBV3-1,TRBJ2-5,many,TRBD2,TGTGCCAGCAGCCAGAGCGGGAGGGTGACCCAGTACTTC,CASSQSGRVTQYF
TRBV5-5,TRBJ1-2,.,.,TGTGCCAGCAGCTTCAGGGTTGGGGACGGCTATGGCTACACCTTC,CASSFRVGDGYGYTF
TRBV20-1,TRBJ2-1,.,.,TGCAGTGCTTTCGGGACACCAGATCAGTTCTTC,CSAFGTPDQFF
TRBV7-3,TRBJ2-1,.,.,TGTGCCAGCAGCAGCTATTCGGGTGAGCAGTTCTTC,CASSSYSGEQFF
TRBV12-3/TRBV12-4,TRBJ2-6,.,.,TGTGCCAGCAGTTCCCGGACTTTC,CASSSRTF
TRBV29-1,TRBJ2-5,many,.,TGCAGCGTCAGGGGTAGCGGGCGACTCTTTGACGGGGAGACCCAGTACTTC,CSVRGSGRLFDGETQYF
TRBV15,TRBJ2-7,many,TRBD2,TGTGCCACCAGCCCGGGGACTAGCGGTACCTACGAGCAGTACTTC,CATSPGTSGTYEQYF
TRBV12-3/TRBV12-4,TRBJ1-1,.,.,TGTGCCAGCAGTTTCGGGGCAATCTTGTGGGACACTGAAGCTTTCTTT,CASSFGAILWDTEAFF
TRBV7-6,TRBJ2-7,.,.,TGTGCCAGCAGCCCAACAACCGGGGAACCGTTCTTC,CASSPTTGEPFF
TRBV7-6,TRBJ2-7,few,TRBD2,TGTGCCTCCCCCCCCTGGTACAGCGGGGACTCCTACGAGCAGTACTTC,CASPPWYSGDSYEQYF
TRBV29-1,TRBJ1-5,.,TRBD1,TGCAGCCCCGGGACAGGGGTGGTTCAGCCCCAGCATTTT,CSPGTGVVQPQHF
TRBV29-1,TRBJ2-7,many,.,TGCAGCGTGGGGGGAGTTCGGGGTGAGCAGTACTTC,CSVGGVRGEQYF
TRBV10-3,TRBJ1-1,.,TRBD1,TGTGCCATCAGATCGGACAGGGGGTACACTGAAGCTTTCTTT,CAIRSDRGYTEAFF
TRBV4-2,TRBJ1-1,many,.,TGTGCCAGCAGCCATACATATTCCCCTGAAGCTTTCTTT,CASSHTYSPEAFF
TRBV29-1,TRBJ2-6,.,TRBD1,TGCAGCGTTGTCCCGGGACAGGGGGCTTATGGGGCCAACGTCCTGACTTTC,CSVVPGQGAYGANVLTF
TRBV12-5,TRBJ1-5,many,.,TGTGCTAGTGGTTTGGTGTCCGTCTCTAGCAATCAGCCCCAGCATTTT,CASGLVSVSSNQPQHF
TRBV4-3,TRBJ1-2,.,.,TGCGCCAGCAGCCAAGAGGGGAGGGTTGGCTACACCTTC,CASSQEGRVGYTF
TRBV12-3/TRBV12-4,TRBJ1-4,.,TRBD1,TGTGCCAGCAACGCCGGGACAGCCTCTAATGAAAAACTGTTTTTT,CASNAGTASNEKLFF
TRBV7-9,TRBJ1-5,.,.,TGTGCCAGCAGCTTCGGGACACAAGAGACCCAGCATTTT,CASSFGTQETQHF
TRBV20-1,TRBJ1-3,many,.,TGCAGTGCTAGAGATCTTGCCAACTCTGGAAACACCATATATTTT,CSARDLANSGNTIYF
TRBV24-1,TRBJ2-2,many,.,TGTGCCACCAGTGATCCAACGGCCCTACTGACCACCGGGGAGCTGTTTTTT,CATSDPTALLTTGELFF
TRBV20-1,TRBJ2-7,many,.,TGCAGTACTAACCGGGACATCGCCTACGAGCAGTACTTC,CSTNRDIAYEQYF
TRBV20-1,TRBJ1-4,.,.,TGCAGTGCTAGAGGGGGGGGCTCCGGTGAAAAACTGTTTTTT,CSARGGGSGEKLFF
TRBV19,TRBJ2-2,.,.,TGTGCCAGTAGTACCCAATACACCGGGGAGCTGTTTTTT,CASSTQYTGELFF
TRBV30,TRBJ2-5,.,TRBD2,TGTGCCTGGAGTGTATTTAGCGGGAAGTGGGAGACCCAGTACTTC,CAWSVFSGKWETQYF
TRBV12-3/TRBV12-4,TRBJ2-7,.,TRBD2,TGTGCCAGCAGTATACTAGCGGGATACTCCTACGAGCAGTACTTC,CASSILAGYSYEQYF
TRBV2,TRBJ2-7,.,.,TGTGCCAGCAAATCATTTGGGGGTGCGAGCTCCTACGAGCAGTACTTC,CASKSFGGASSYEQYF
TRBV6-5,TRBJ2-6,.,TRBD2,TGTGCCAGCAGTTACCGTGGGACTAGCGGGAGTGGGGCCAACGTCCTGACTTTC,CASSYRGTSGSGANVLTF
TRBV4-1,TRBJ2-7,many,TRBD1,TGCGCCAGCAGCCAAGCTGACAGGGCCGGCGAGCAGTACTTC,CASSQADRAGEQYF
TRBV5-5,TRBJ2-5,.,TRBD1,TGCGCCAGCAGCCAGACAGGGAGCGGAGAGACCCAGTACTTC,CASSQTGSGETQYF
TRBV14,TRBJ2-7,many,.,TGTGCCAGCAGCCATTCCAGCTACGAGCAGTACTTC,CASSHSSYEQYF
TRBV12-3/TRBV12-4,TRBJ1-2,.,.,TGTGCCAGCAGCCCGGGCAGGGGATATGGCTACACCTTC,CASSPGRGYGYTF
TRBV6-2/TRBV6-3,TRBJ2-2,once,TRBD2,TGTGCCAGCAGTTACTCGGCCGGGAGGGTTAACACCGGGGAGCTGTTTTTT,CASSYSAGRVNTGELFF
TRBV10-3,TRBJ1-3,.,.,TGTGCCATCAGTGAGTCGATCGGCGGACAACCGAACACCGTATATTTT,CAISESIGGQPNTVYF
TRBV29-1,TRBJ1-1,.,.,TGCAGCGTGGGCCCCGGAGACACTGAAGCTTTCTTT,CSVGPGDTEAFF
TRBV20-1,TRBJ1-2,many,.,TGCAGTGCTAGAGATCAGACAGCTAACTATGGCTACACCTTC,CSARDQTANYGYTF
TRBV24-1,TRBJ2-5,.,TRBD2,TGTGCCACCAGTGCCTTGACTAGCGGGATAGCGGAGACCCAGTACTTC,CATSALTSGIAETQYF
TRBV29-1,TRBJ2-5,.,TRBD1,TGCAGCGTCGGCGGACAGGGGTGGGGAGAGACCCAGTACTTC,CSVGGQGWGETQYF
TRBV6-5,TRBJ1-2,many,.,TGTGCCAGCGTCTCGGAGGGCTACACCTTC,CASVSEGYTF
TRBV7-9,TRBJ2-7,.,TRBD2,TGTGCCAGCAGCTTTTCGACTAGCGGGAGTCACGAGCAGTACTTC,CASSFSTSGSHEQYF
TRBV20-1,TRBJ2-2,many,TRBD2,TGCAGTGCTAGGCCTCCCACTAGCGGGAGGATCGGGGAGCTGTTTTTT,CSARPPTSGRIGELFF